This T cell receptor beta chain was recorded in a study of CD8+ T cells in alopecia areata. General study findings and limits: The study also sequences resident alphabeta T cells of normal skin in scalp samples. Mouse data revealed clearer TCR sharing than patient data did, a gap possibly tied to HLA.

Patients with alopecia areata provided lesional scalp punch biopsies as well as peripheral blood. Using a FACSAria, the CD4+ and CD8+ T cells were sorted from the PBMCs. Germline V gives CDR1 MGHRA, CDR2 YSYEKL. V gave up 1 base and J gave up 4 bases, with 5 bases separating them. CDR3 length equals 13 residues. RNA, once extracted, was reverse transcribed into cDNA for use as the sequencing template. Method: immunoSEQ multiplex PCR; TCRdb's copy keeps in-frame clones and lacks some. Here the sample spans 100,000 to 120,000 clones, 45% to 60% being singletons. To note about this clone: Its antigen is currently unknown.

Sequenced input: NKG2D-low CD8+ T cells sorted from blood. This receptor was taken from a human donor with alopecia areata. The chain has TRBV4-1 and TRBJ2-1; no definite D call. The CDR3 sequence is CASSQGVYNEQFF. CDR3 DNA sequence: TGCGCCAGCAGCCAAGGGGTTTACAATGAGCAGTTCTTC.